This TCR beta chain was sequenced in a study of graft-versus-host responses after intestinal transplantation. At the level of the study: Among the recipients, all got anti-thymocyte globulin induction and then tacrolimus and steroids for around 3 years. Study-wide findings and caveats: Levels of circulating GvH clones at their peak were associated with early post-transplant HvG declines. Clonal ratios of graft-versus-host to host-versus-graft in allografts were high for patients exhibiting graft-donor T cell macrochimerism. Some GvH clones appeared in ileal mucosa or blood before recipient bone marrow.

Assay used: immunoSEQ multiplex PCR; TCRdb lists only in-frame clones, some missing. This sample has over 75,000 clones, with 88% found just once. With regard to this clone: The antigen is unknown.

Sample: unstimulated CD4+ T cells sorted from spleen or lymph node cells, taken before transplant. The sequence was obtained from a human donor who was the organ donor for an intestinal transplant.

DNA for the CDR3: TGTGCCAGCAGCGTAGGCCCACCGGTTAACTATGGCTACACCTTC. Protein sequence: CASSVGPPVNYGYTF. The chain carries TRBV9 and TRBJ1-2; D is ambiguous. V shed 0 bases and J shed 1 base, with 10 bases lying between them. CDR1 SGDLS and CDR2 YYNGEE come from the germline V gene. The CDR3 is 15 residues long.